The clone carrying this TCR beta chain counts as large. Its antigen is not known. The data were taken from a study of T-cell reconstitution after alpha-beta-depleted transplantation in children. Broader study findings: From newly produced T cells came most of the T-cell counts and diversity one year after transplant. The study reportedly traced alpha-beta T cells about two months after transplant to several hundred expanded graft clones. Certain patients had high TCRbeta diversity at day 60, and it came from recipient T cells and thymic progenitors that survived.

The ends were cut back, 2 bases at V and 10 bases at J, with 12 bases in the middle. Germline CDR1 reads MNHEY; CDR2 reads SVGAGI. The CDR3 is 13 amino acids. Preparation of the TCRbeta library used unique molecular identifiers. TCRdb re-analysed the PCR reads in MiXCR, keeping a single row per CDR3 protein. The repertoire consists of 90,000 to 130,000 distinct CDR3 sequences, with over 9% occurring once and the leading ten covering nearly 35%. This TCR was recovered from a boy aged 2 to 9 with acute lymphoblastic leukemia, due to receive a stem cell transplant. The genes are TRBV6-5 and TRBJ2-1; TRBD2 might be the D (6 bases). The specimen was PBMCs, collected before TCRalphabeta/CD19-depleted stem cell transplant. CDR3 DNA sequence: TGTGCCAGCAGTTACCTGGGGGGAGGCGAGCAGTTCTTC. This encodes CASSYLGGGEQFF.